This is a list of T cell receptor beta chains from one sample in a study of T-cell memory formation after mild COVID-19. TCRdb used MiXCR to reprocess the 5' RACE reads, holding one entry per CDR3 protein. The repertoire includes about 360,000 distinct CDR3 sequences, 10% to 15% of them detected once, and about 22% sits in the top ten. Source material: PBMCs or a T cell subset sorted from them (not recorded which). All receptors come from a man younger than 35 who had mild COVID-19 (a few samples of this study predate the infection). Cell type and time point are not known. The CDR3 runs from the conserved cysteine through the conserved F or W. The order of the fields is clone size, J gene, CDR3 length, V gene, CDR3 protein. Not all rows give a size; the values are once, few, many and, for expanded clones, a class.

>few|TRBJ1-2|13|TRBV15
CATSRDPSDGYTF
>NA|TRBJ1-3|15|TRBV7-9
CASSLKGQSGNTIYF
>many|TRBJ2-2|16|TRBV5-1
CASSLVDARPTGELFF
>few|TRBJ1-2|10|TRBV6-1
CASSDGSDTF
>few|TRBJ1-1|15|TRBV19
CASSTRDRVDTEAFF
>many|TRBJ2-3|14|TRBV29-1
CSVERGATGDTQYF
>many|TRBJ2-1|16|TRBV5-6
CASSRRWTSGRNEQFF
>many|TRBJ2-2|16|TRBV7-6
CASSPRQATNTGELFF
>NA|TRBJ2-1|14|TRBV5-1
CASSFGPGRNEQFF
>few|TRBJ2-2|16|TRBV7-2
CASRMRPRTYTGELFF
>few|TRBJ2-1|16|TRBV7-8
CASSDSTRITYNEQFF
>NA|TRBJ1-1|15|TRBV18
CASSPGTGPYTEAFF
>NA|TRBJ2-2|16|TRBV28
CASSQGGGLNTGELFF
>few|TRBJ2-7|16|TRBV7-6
CASSDLLARSSYEQYF
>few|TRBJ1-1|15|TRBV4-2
CASSQGRQGHTEAFF
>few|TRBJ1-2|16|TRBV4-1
CASSLSRGLGNYGYTF
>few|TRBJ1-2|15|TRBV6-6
CASSLRTEITYGYTF
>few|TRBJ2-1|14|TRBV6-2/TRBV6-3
CASAPGRPSNEQFF
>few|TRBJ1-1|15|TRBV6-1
CASSGPGQGETEAFF
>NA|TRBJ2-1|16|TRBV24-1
CATSDFGGGAYNEQFF
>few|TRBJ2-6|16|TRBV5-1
CASSLGPHSGANVLTF
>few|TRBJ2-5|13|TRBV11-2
CASSYVFQGAQYF
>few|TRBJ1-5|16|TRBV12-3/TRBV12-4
CASSFRGQNSNQPQHF
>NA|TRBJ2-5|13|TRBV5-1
CASSLTGDETQYF
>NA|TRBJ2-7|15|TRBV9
CASSPISGGYYEQYF
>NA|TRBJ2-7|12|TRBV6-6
CASRKQGYEQYF
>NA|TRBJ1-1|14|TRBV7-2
CASSTRTVDGEAFF
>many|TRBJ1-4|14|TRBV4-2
CASSSPLTGEKLFF
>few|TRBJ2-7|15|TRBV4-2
CASSPGGGVVIEQYF
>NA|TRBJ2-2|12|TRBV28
CASCWETGELFF
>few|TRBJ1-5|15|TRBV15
CATSRSRGTDQPQHF
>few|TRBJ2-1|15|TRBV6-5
CASSYFQGAYNEQFF
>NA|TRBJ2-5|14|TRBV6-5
CASSYVGTGGTQYF
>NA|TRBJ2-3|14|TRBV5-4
CASSLGRVGDTQYF
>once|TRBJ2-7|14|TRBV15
CATSRLTGFYEQYF
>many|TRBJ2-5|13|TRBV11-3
CASSSSRRETQYF
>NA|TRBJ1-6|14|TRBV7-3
CASSSRGGGSPLHF
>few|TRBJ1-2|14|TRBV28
CASSLSTGGGGYTF
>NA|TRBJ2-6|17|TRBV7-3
CASSLTARYSGANVLTF
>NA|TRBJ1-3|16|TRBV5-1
CASSLWGESSGNTIYF
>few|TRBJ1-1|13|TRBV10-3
CASELDMNTEAFF
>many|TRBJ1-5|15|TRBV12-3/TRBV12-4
CASSLGAETNQPQHF